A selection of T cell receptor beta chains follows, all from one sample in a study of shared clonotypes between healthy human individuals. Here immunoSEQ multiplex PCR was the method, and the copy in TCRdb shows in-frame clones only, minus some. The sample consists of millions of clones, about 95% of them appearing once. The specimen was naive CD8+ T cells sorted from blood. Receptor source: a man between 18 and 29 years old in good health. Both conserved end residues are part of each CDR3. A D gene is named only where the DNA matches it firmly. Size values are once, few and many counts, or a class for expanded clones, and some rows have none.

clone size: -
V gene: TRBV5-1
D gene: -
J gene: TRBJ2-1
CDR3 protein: CASSLMAGTGDNEQFF
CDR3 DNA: TGCGCCAGCAGCTTGATGGCGGGAACGGGGGACAATGAGCAGTTCTTC

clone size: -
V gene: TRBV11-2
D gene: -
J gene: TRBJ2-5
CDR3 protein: CASSSSGLGQETQYF
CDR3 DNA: TGTGCCAGCAGCTCCTCAGGGTTGGGTCAAGAGACCCAGTACTTC

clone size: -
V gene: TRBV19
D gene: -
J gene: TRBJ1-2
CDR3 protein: CASSITDISNYGYTF
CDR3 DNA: TGTGCCAGTAGTATAACGGACATCTCTAACTATGGCTACACCTTC

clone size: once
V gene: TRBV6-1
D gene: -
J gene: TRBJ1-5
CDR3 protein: CASSAPPLGNQPQHF
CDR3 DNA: TGTGCCAGCAGTGCTCCCCCCCTTGGCAATCAGCCCCAGCATTTT

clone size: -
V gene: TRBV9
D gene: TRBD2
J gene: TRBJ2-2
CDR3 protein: CASSALAGINTGELFF
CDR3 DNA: TGTGCCAGCAGCGCTCTAGCGGGAATCAACACCGGGGAGCTGTTTTTT

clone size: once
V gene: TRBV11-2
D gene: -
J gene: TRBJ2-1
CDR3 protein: CASQVGADGYNEQFF
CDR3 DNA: TGTGCCAGCCAGGTTGGAGCGGACGGATACAATGAGCAGTTCTTC

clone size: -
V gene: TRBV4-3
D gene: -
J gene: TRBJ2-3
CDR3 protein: CASSQEVAGSTDTQYF
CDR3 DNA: TGCGCCAGCAGCCAAGAGGTGGCGGGGAGCACAGATACGCAGTATTTT

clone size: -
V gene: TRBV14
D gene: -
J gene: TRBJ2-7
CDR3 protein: CASTPAQHPYEQYF
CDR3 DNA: TGTGCCAGCACCCCAGCACAGCATCCCTACGAGCAGTACTTC

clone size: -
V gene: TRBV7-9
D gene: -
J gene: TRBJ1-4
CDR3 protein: CASSLMGEKLFF
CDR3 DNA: TGTGCCAGCAGCTTAATGGGGGAAAAACTGTTTTTT

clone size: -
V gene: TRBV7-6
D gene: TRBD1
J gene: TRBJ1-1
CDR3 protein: CASSPDGVQGAMNTEAFF
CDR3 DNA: TGTGCCAGCAGCCCGGACGGGGTCCAGGGGGCGATGAACACTGAAGCTTTCTTT

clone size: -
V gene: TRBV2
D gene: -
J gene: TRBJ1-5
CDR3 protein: CASSEASGWGDQPQHF
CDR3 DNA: TGTGCCAGCAGTGAAGCGTCTGGATGGGGTGATCAGCCCCAGCATTTT

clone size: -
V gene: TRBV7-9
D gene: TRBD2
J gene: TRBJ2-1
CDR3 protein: CASSLALADYNEQFF
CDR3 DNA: TGTGCCAGCAGCTTAGCACTAGCGGATTACAATGAGCAGTTCTTC

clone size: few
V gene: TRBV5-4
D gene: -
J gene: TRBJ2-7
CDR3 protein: CASRGSGQRGEQYF
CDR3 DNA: TGTGCCAGCAGGGGTTCGGGACAAAGGGGCGAGCAGTACTTC

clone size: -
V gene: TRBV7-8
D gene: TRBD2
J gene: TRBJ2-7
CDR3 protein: CASSPLAGSSYEQYF
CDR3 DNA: TGTGCCAGCAGCCCCCTAGCGGGTAGCTCCTACGAGCAGTACTTC

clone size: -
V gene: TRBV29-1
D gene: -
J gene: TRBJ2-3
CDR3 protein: CSVEDQLPTDTQYF
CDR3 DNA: TGCAGCGTTGAAGATCAACTCCCCACAGATACGCAGTATTTT

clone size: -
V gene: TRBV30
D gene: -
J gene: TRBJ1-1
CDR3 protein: CAWSVHLKDRATLSNTEAFF
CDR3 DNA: TGTGCCTGGAGTGTGCACCTTAAGGACAGAGCAACCCTCTCGAACACTGAAGCTTTCTTT